The next 25 T cell receptor beta chains were all read from a single sample in a study of blood T cell repertoires in COVID-19. The table came from immunoSEQ multiplex PCR; TCRdb's copy has only in-frame clones and leaves some out. The sample has 180,000 or so clones, around 83% seen once; the top ten hold 0.99%. Sequencing used peripheral blood. The receptors were sampled from a man between 18 and 35 years old with acute or convalescent COVID-19.

The chain joins TRBV2 to TRBJ2-6; D call uncertain. This CDR3 contains 13 residues. The V and J ends lost 7 bases and 0 bases respectively, with 4 bases between them. CDR1 SNHLY and CDR2 FYNNEI come from the germline V gene. CDR3 sequence: CASTYSGANVLTF. The CDR3 bases are TGTGCCAGCACGTACTCTGGGGCCAACGTCCTGACTTTC.

The chain combines TRBV6-1 with TRBJ1-1; D is unclear. The CDR3 runs to 15 residues. The germline V and J ends were trimmed by 3 bases and 2 bases, with 13 bases remaining between them. The germline CDR1 and CDR2 sequences are MNHNS and SASEGT. CDR3: CASSERAGLNTEAFF. Here the CDR3 DNA reads TGTGCCAGCAGTGAGAGGGCCGGCTTAAACACTGAAGCTTTCTTT.

The V and J genes are TRBV19 and TRBJ2-7, with 7 nucleotides matching TRBD2. Germline CDR1 LNHDA, CDR2 SQIVND (reference sequence). The CDR3 covers 13 residues. The trim removed 4 bases at V and 6 bases at J, leaving 6 bases unmatched. CDR3 loop: CASSSGGGREQYF. The CDR3 DNA reads as TGTGCCAGTAGTAGTGGGGGGGGTCGCGAGCAGTACTTC.

The genes are TRBV4-1 and TRBJ2-6; maybe TRBD1 (5 bases). Trimming cost V 4 bases and J 0 bases, with 16 bases left between them. The CDR3 is 18 residues long. Germline CDR1 MGHRA, CDR2 YSYEKL. The CDR3 protein is CASSPNVQVRSGANVLTF. CDR3 in DNA: TGCGCCAGCAGCCCGAATGTACAGGTCCGCTCTGGGGCCAACGTCCTGACTTTC.

V is TRBV4-2 and J is TRBJ2-1, with 8 positions matching TRBD2. J lost 8 bases, V lost 3 bases, and 15 bases had no gene match. The CDR3 is made up of 17 amino acids. CDR1 LGHNA and CDR2 YNFKEQ come from the germline V gene. The CDR3 loop is CASSQNFGAGGLDEQFF. The CDR3 bases are TGTGCCAGCAGCCAGAACTTCGGTGCGGGGGGTCTCGATGAGCAGTTCTTC.

The chain recombines TRBV5-1 with TRBJ2-3; tentatively, D is TRBD1 (6 bases). The ends were cut back, 0 bases at V and 2 bases at J, with 10 bases in the middle. In germline, CDR1 is SGHRS, CDR2 YFSETQ. The CDR3 contains 15 residues. For the CDR3, the DNA is TGCGCCAGCAGCTTGGAGTACAGGGTCACAGATACGCAGTATTTT. It codes for CASSLEYRVTDTQYF.

The genes are TRBV18 and TRBJ1-5; D is possibly TRBD1 (6 bases). The V end lost 3 bases, the J end lost 6 bases, and 21 bases lay between the germline ends. CDR1 is KGHSH, CDR2 LQKENI, per germline. This CDR3 is 17 amino acids long. The CDR3 is CASSPERGRGGTQPQHF. The CDR3 DNA reads TGTGCCAGCTCACCTGAGAGGGGGAGGGGTGGGACTCAGCCCCAGCATTTT.

This clone came up once. V usage is TRBV28 and J usage is TRBJ2-3, with TRBD1 matching 7 bases. Germline V gene lookup returns CDR1 MDHEN and CDR2 SYDVKM. The trim removed 5 bases at V and 5 bases at J, leaving 10 bases unmatched. CDR3 size: 15 residues. CDR3 sequence: CASSLLWTGGDTQYF. CDR3 DNA sequence: TGTGCCAGCAGTCTCTTATGGACAGGCGGAGATACGCAGTATTTT.

The chain is built from TRBV6-1 and TRBJ1-1; D unclear. Trimming left V 2 bases short and J 2 bases short, with 3 bases between. There are 12 residues in the CDR3. Germline assignment: CDR1 MNHNS and CDR2 SASEGT. The CDR3 reads CASSESNTEAFF. The CDR3 DNA reads TGTGCCAGCAGTGAATCTAACACTGAAGCTTTCTTT.

This sequence joins TRBV28 and TRBJ2-1, with 8 bases matching TRBD2. CDR1 and CDR2 from the germline V gene are MDHEN and SYDVKM. V was pared by 7 bases and J by 0 bases, with 14 bases of the junction left unmatched. This CDR3 region has 18 residues. Here the CDR3 reads CASTPSLGLGTSYNEQFF. For the CDR3, the DNA is TGTGCCAGCACCCCTTCATTGGGACTAGGTACCTCCTACAATGAGCAGTTCTTC.

As for this clone: The same CDR3 arises from other DNA sequences in this sample as well. The chain recombines TRBV2 with TRBJ1-5; no definite D call. From germline, CDR1 is SNHLY and CDR2 FYNNEI. The V end lost 1 base, the J end lost 0 bases, and 4 bases lay between the germline ends. The CDR3 is made up of 14 amino acids. The CDR3 reads CASSEGHSNQPQHF. The CDR3 DNA reads TGTGCCAGCAGTGAAGGGCATAGCAATCAGCCCCAGCATTTT. The complete variable domain, with remaining parts taken from reference TRBV2 and TRBJ1-5, reads EPEVTQTPSHQVTQMGQEVILRCVPISNHLYFYWYRQILGQKVEFLVSFYNNEISEKSEIFDDQFSVERPDGSNFTLKIRSTKLEDSAMYFCASSEGHSNQPQHFGDGTRLSIL.

The chain recombines TRBV7-9 with TRBJ2-1; D not certain. The CDR3 consists of 12 residues. The germline V gene has CDR1 SEHNR and CDR2 FQNEAQ (reference sequence). Between the trimmed V and J ends, which lost 5 bases and 6 bases, there was a span of 8 bases. The CDR3 nucleotides read TGTGCCAGCAGCCAATCCAGCAATGAGCAGTTCTTC. Translated, it gives CASSQSSNEQFF.

The chain links TRBV5-1 to TRBJ1-1; D may be TRBD1 (5 bases). CDR1 is SGHRS, CDR2 YFSETQ, per germline. The CDR3 sequence is 16 residues long. The V end lost 0 bases, the J end lost 4 bases, and 16 bases lay between the germline ends. CDR3 bases: TGCGCCAGCAGCTTGGACAGGCGAGATAGGGTCACTGAAGCTTTCTTT. Its translation: CASSLDRRDRVTEAFF.

V and J are TRBV5-1 and TRBJ1-5; D uncertain. Trimming left V 4 bases short and J 0 bases short, with 8 bases between. Germline CDR1 reads SGHRS; CDR2 reads YFSETQ. The CDR3 runs 14 residues. The CDR3 DNA reads as TGCGCCAGCAGCACCGGGTATAGCAATCAGCCCCAGCATTTT. Protein sequence: CASSTGYSNQPQHF.

V is TRBV5-4 and J is TRBJ1-1; 7 positions match TRBD1. The CDR3 sequence is 16 residues long. Germline-derived CDR1 and CDR2 are SGHNT and YYREEE (reference sequence). Trimming cost V 0 bases and J 3 bases; bases outside gene matches: 8. CDR3 region: CASSLGTTGIDTEAFF. CDR3 DNA sequence: TGTGCCAGCAGCTTGGGAACGACAGGGATAGACACTGAAGCTTTCTTT.

This rearrangement joins TRBV7-8 to TRBJ1-6; 7 bases fit TRBD1. V lost 4 bases to trimming and J lost 6 bases; unmatched junction nucleotides: 6. CDR1 is SGHVS, CDR2 FQNEAQ, per germline. The CDR3 loop spans 15 amino acids. The CDR3 DNA reads TGTGCCAGCAGCTCCAGACAGGGCACTAATTCACCCCTCCACTTT. Translating it yields CASSSRQGTNSPLHF. The full variable domain, with the rest looked up from reference TRBV7-8 and TRBJ1-6, is GAGVSQSPRYKVAKRGQDVALRCDPISGHVSLFWYQQALGQGPEFLTYFQNEAQLDKSGLPSDRFFAERPEGSVSTLKIQRTQQEDSAVYLCASSSRQGTNSPLHFGNGTRLTVT.

The gene calls are TRBV7-3 and TRBJ2-3; 10 nucleotides align to TRBD1. CDR3 length equals 16 residues. With V trimmed by 5 bases and J by 2 bases, 7 bases remained unmatched. Germline lookup yields CDR1 SGHTA and CDR2 FQGTGA. CDR3 residues: CASSREGQGNTDTQYF. The DNA for the CDR3 is TGTGCCAGCAGCCGAGAGGGACAGGGGAACACAGATACGCAGTATTTT.

The chain has TRBV6-6 and TRBJ2-7; 11 bases line up with TRBD1. Germline loops: CDR1 MNHNY, CDR2 SVGAGI (reference sequence). V lost 4 bases and J lost 3; bases outside the gene matches: 2. The CDR3 has 14 residues. The CDR3 nucleotides read TGTGCCAGCAGTTTCGGGACAGGGGGCTACGAGCAGTACTTC. Protein: CASSFGTGGYEQYF.

The rearrangement links TRBV19 to TRBJ2-3; TRBD2 matches 9 bases. CDR3 length: 15 amino acids. Germline CDR1 LNHDA, CDR2 SQIVND (reference sequence). Trimming at V came to 7 bases and at J to 0 bases, leaving 5 bases not matched to a gene. CDR3 nucleotides: TGTGCCAGTACCCCGGCGGGGGGGAGCACAGATACGCAGTATTTT. Encoded protein: CASTPAGGSTDTQYF.

V gene TRBV25-1 combines with J gene TRBJ1-1, with D possibly TRBD1 on 5 matching bases. V was cut by 3 bases and J by 7 bases, with 12 bases left in between. The CDR3 contains 13 residues. The V gene's germline CDR1 is MGHDK and CDR2 SYGVNS. CDR3 DNA: TGTGCCAGCAGTGAGGGGGGTCTGTTTGAAGCTTTCTTT. Amino acids: CASSEGGLFEAFF.

The rearrangement uses TRBV19 and TRBJ1-5; D remains unclear. V gave up 3 bases and J gave up 2 bases, with 11 bases separating them. CDR3 length: 15 amino acids. Looked up from germline, CDR1 is LNHDA and CDR2 is SQIVND (reference sequence). The CDR3 reads CASSMFSRGNQPQHF. The CDR3 DNA reads as TGTGCCAGTAGTATGTTTTCCCGGGGCAATCAGCCCCAGCATTTT.

The chain combines TRBV10-2 with TRBJ1-2; D remains ambiguous. The CDR3 length is 13 residues. With 3 bases removed from V and 6 bases from J, the gap between germline ends came to 11 bases. CDR1 is WSHSY, CDR2 SAAADI, per germline. The CDR3 sequence is CASSDPLFDGYTF. CDR3 DNA sequence: TGCGCCAGCAGTGATCCCCTTTTTGATGGCTACACCTTC.

This chain uses TRBV4-1 with TRBJ1-3; no clear D gene. This CDR3 has 18 residues. Germline V gives CDR1 MGHRA, CDR2 YSYEKL. V shed 0 bases and J shed 0 bases, with 15 bases lying between them. The CDR3 DNA is TGCGCCAGCAGCCAAGATTCCCCAGGACTCACCTCTGGAAACACCATATATTTT. This gives the protein CASSQDSPGLTSGNTIYF.

The chain recombines TRBV7-2 with TRBJ2-7; unclear D gene. The V gene's germline CDR1 is SGHTA and CDR2 FQGNSA. Trimming left V 1 base short and J 1 base short, with 8 bases between. The CDR3 has 14 amino acids. CDR3: CASSLVRRSYEQYF. The CDR3, as DNA: TGTGCCAGCAGCTTAGTGAGGCGGTCCTACGAGCAGTACTTC.

The chain joins TRBV4-2 to TRBJ2-7, with 8 positions matching TRBD1. This CDR3 spans 15 amino acids. CDR1 LGHNA and CDR2 YNFKEQ come from the germline V gene. V was clipped by 3 bases and J by 4 bases; unmatched bases: 8. CDR3 nucleotides: TGTGCCAGCAGCCAGGCCGGGACAGGTGAATACGAGCAGTACTTC. Amino acids: CASSQAGTGEYEQYF.